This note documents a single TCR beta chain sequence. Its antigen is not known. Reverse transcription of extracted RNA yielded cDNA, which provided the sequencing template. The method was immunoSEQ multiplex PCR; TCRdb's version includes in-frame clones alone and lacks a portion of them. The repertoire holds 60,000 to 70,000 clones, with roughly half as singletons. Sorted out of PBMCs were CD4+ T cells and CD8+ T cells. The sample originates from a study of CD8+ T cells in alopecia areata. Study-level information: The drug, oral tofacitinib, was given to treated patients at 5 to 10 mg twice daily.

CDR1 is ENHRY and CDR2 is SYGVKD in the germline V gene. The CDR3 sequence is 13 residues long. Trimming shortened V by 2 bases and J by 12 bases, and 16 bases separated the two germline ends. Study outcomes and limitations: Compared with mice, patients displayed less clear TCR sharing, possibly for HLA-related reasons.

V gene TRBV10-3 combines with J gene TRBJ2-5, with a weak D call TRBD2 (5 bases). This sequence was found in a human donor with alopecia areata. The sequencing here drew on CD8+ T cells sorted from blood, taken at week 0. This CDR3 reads CAISEEFPALEYF. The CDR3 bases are TGTGCCATCAGTGAGGAATTCCCGGCACTAGAGTACTTC.